The 11 T cell receptor beta chains below all came from one sample that was sequenced in a study of blood T cell repertoires in COVID-19. The method was immunoSEQ multiplex PCR; TCRdb's version includes in-frame clones alone and lacks a portion of them. The sample records about 140,000 clones, more than 70% being singletons. Sequenced sample: peripheral blood. The receptor set was obtained from a human donor in a cohort sampled during active COVID-19.

The gene calls are TRBV6-2 or TRBV6-3 and TRBJ2-1; a possible D gene is TRBD2 (6 bases). Germline-derived CDR1 and CDR2 are MNHEY and SVGEGT. V lost 5 bases, J lost 0 bases, and 14 bases lay in between. The CDR3 length is 16 residues. CDR3 DNA sequence: TGTGCCAGCAGTCGACCGGGACTGGACTCCTACAATGAGCAGTTCTTC. Its protein is CASSRPGLDSYNEQFF.

This chain connects TRBV15 to TRBJ1-6; TRBD1 is a possible D gene (5 bases). Germline CDR1 is LNHNV and CDR2 is YYDKDF (reference sequence). V lost 0 bases and J 6 bases, leaving 12 bases between the germline ends. CDR3 length: 16 amino acids. DNA for the CDR3: TGTGCCACCAGCAGAGAGCTGTCCAGGGCTAATTCACCCCTCCACTTT. It specifies CATSRELSRANSPLHF.

The chain is built from TRBV19 and TRBJ2-3, with D uncertain. CDR1 and CDR2 from the germline V gene are LNHDA and SQIVND (reference sequence). Trimming removed 5 bases from V and 5 bases from J, with 11 bases in between. CDR3 length: 13 amino acids. In nucleotides, the CDR3 is TGTGCCAGTAGTCCCCATAGTGAAGATACGCAGTATTTT. Translation: CASSPHSEDTQYF.

This clone was seen more than once but under ten times. The chain uses TRBV7-9 and TRBJ1-3; TRBD1 matches 7 bases. The CDR3 sequence is 17 residues long. V was pared by 1 base and J by 0 bases, with 6 bases of the junction left unmatched. Germline V gene lookup returns CDR1 SEHNR and CDR2 FQNEAQ (reference sequence). The CDR3 region is CASSLVPGGSSGNTIYF. CDR3 bases: TGTGCCAGCAGCTTAGTCCCAGGGGGGAGCTCTGGAAACACCATATATTTT. The whole variable domain, filled in from reference TRBV7-9 and TRBJ1-3, reads DTGVSQNPRHKITKRGQNVTFRCDPISEHNRLYWYRQTLGQGPEFLTYFQNEAQLEKSRLLSDRFSAERPKGSFSTLEIQRTEQGDSAMYLCASSLVPGGSSGNTIYFGEGSWLTVV.

The chain employs TRBV7-2 and TRBJ1-1; no clear D. Trimming pared 5 bases from V and 7 bases from J, leaving 11 bases between. The CDR3 totals 12 residues. The germline CDR1 and CDR2 sequences are SGHTA and FQGNSA. CDR3 region: CASSVGQDEAFF. Written as DNA, the CDR3 is TGTGCCAGCAGCGTAGGGCAAGATGAAGCTTTCTTT. The whole variable domain, filled in from reference TRBV7-2 and TRBJ1-1, reads GAGVSQSPSNKVTEKGKDVELRCDPISGHTALYWYRQSLGQGLEFLIYFQGNSAPDKSGLPSDRFSAERTGGSVSTLTIQRTQQEDSAVYLCASSVGQDEAFFGQGTRLTVV.

This clone was seen only a few times. The chain recombines TRBV7-9 with TRBJ2-2, with D possibly TRBD2 on 6 matching bases. The CDR3 covers 16 residues. V lost 4 bases to trimming and J lost 1 base, with 13 bases between them. CDR1 and CDR2 (germline): SEHNR, FQNEAQ (reference sequence). CDR3 in DNA: TGTGCCAGCAGCTCCCCGGCCGGGGGGAACACCGGGGAGCTGTTTTTT. Translating gives CASSSPAGGNTGELFF.

The V and J genes are TRBV27 and TRBJ2-7; 7 bases map to TRBD1. Germline assignment: CDR1 MNHEY and CDR2 SMNVEV (reference sequence). V shed 0 bases, J shed 0 bases, and the junction held 5 bases outside the gene matches. This CDR3 spans 16 amino acids. Written as DNA, the CDR3 is TGTGCCAGCAGTTTATCCTCCGGGACAGCCTCCTACGAGCAGTACTTC. This encodes CASSLSSGTASYEQYF.

CDR3 amino acids: CASSKGQGLQETQYF. The CDR3 DNA follows: TGTGCCAGTAGCAAGGGACAGGGCCTCCAAGAGACCCAGTACTTC. V is TRBV19 and J is TRBJ2-5; 9 nucleotides line up with TRBD1. V dropped 6 bases and J dropped 1; count of bases not matched to a gene: 6. Germline CDR1 is LNHDA and CDR2 is SQIVND (reference sequence). The CDR3 extends over 15 amino acids.

This clone was seen more than once but under ten times. The V call is TRBV6-2 or TRBV6-3, the J call TRBJ1-1; no definite D call. Looked up from germline, CDR1 is MNHEY and CDR2 is SVGEGT. There are 13 residues in the CDR3. V was trimmed by 6 bases and J by 0 bases, leaving 8 bases between them. CDR3 protein: CASSGLLNTEAFF. The CDR3 nucleotides are TGTGCCAGCAGCGGACTCCTGAACACTGAAGCTTTCTTT.

CDR3 sequence: CASSPGGESPLHF. The CDR3 nucleotides read TGTGCCAGCAGCCCGGGGGGAGAGTCACCCCTCCACTTT. The chain joins TRBV5-4 to TRBJ1-6, with TRBD1 as a possible D gene (5 bases). This CDR3 has 13 amino acids. The germline CDR1 and CDR2 sequences are SGHNT and YYREEE (reference sequence). The V end was cut by 4 bases, the J end by 10 bases, with 12 bases between. The variable domain in full, completed from reference TRBV5-4 and TRBJ1-6, reads ETGVTQSPTHLIKTRGQQVTLRCSSQSGHNTVSWYQQALGQGPQFIFQYYREEENGRGNFPPRFSGLQFPNYSSELNVNALELDDSALYLCASSPGGESPLHFGNGTRLTVT.

The chain links TRBV6-5 to TRBJ2-7; D is perhaps TRBD2 (6 bases). The CDR3 covers 14 residues. Germline V lookup: CDR1 MNHEY, CDR2 SVGAGI. Trimming stripped 6 bases from V and 3 bases from J, with 15 bases between. CDR3: CASRRAGGVYEQYF. CDR3 nucleotides: TGTGCCAGCAGGCGAGCAGGCGGGGTCTACGAGCAGTACTTC.